These 12 T cell receptor beta chains share one sample of origin, sequenced in a study of blood T cell repertoires in COVID-19. Profiled with immunoSEQ multiplex PCR; TCRdb holds only in-frame clones, not every one. The sample includes some 70,000 clones, 80% to 90% of them seen just once. The specimen was peripheral blood. The source is a man aged 30-40 years with acute or convalescent COVID-19.

This sequence joins TRBV19 and TRBJ2-5, with TRBD1 matching over 7 bases. The V gene's germline CDR1 is LNHDA and CDR2 SQIVND (reference sequence). The CDR3 runs 14 residues. V shed 3 bases, J shed 2 bases, and the junction held 3 bases outside the gene matches. CDR3 region: CASSIQQGQETQYF. The CDR3 region has the DNA TGTGCCAGTAGTATCCAACAGGGGCAAGAGACCCAGTACTTC. Full variable domain (missing parts from reference TRBV19 and TRBJ2-5): DGGITQSPKYLFRKEGQNVTLSCEQNLNHDAMYWYRQDPGQGLRLIYYSQIVNDFQKGDIAEGYSVSREKKESFPLTVTSAQKNPTAFYLCASSIQQGQETQYFGPGTRLLVL.

This chain links TRBV25-1 with TRBJ2-7, with 9 bases aligning to TRBD1. Germline V gene sequence: CDR1 MGHDK, CDR2 SYGVNS. The junction had 5 bases not matched to a gene; V was cut back by 6 bases and J by 5 bases. CDR3 length: 13 amino acids. The CDR3 region is CASRQGASDEQYF. CDR3 in DNA: TGTGCCAGCAGACAGGGGGCCTCTGACGAGCAGTACTTC.

The genes are TRBV7-8 and TRBJ2-7, with TRBD1 matching 7 bases. V shed 3 bases and J 5 bases; nucleotides not matched to a gene: 7. This CDR3 comprises 14 residues. Germline V gene sequence: CDR1 SGHVS, CDR2 FQNEAQ. The CDR3 here is CASSFQGVRDEQYF. In nucleotides, the CDR3 is TGTGCCAGCAGCTTCCAGGGGGTCAGAGACGAGCAGTACTTC.

This clone was seen only once. The V and J genes are TRBV11-3 and TRBJ2-7; possibly TRBD1 for D (6 bases). V dropped 1 base and J dropped 7 bases, with 14 bases sitting between them. The CDR3 contains 14 residues. CDR1 and CDR2 (germline): SGHNT, YENEEA. The CDR3 nucleotides are TGTGCCAGCAGCTTAGGGGGACACCTTGAGGAGCAGTACTTC. It specifies CASSLGGHLEEQYF.

The chain joins TRBV12-3 or TRBV12-4 to TRBJ2-2, with D unclear. The CDR3 consists of 13 residues. Trimming took 7 bases from V and 1 from J, leaving 7 bases between them. The CDR3 bases are TGTGCCAGCAAAAAGCAGAACACCGGGGAGCTGTTTTTT. Translating it yields CASKKQNTGELFF.

The DNA of the CDR3 is TGTGCCAGCAGTGGAACTGGGACCAGGGGTCTCCGGGAGCTGTTTTTT. Translated: CASSGTGTRGLRELFF. The rearrangement links TRBV6-6 to TRBJ2-2; a possible D gene is TRBD1 (6 bases). The V gene's germline CDR1 is MNHNY and CDR2 SVGAGI (reference sequence). V lost 5 bases, J lost 9 bases, and 22 bases lay in between. This CDR3 contains 16 residues.

This clone came up once. The rearrangement joins TRBV2 to TRBJ2-2; 10 nucleotides line up with TRBD2. V shed 4 bases and J 9 bases; nucleotides not matched to a gene: 8. The CDR3 has 15 amino acids. CDR1 is SNHLY, CDR2 FYNNEI, per germline. As DNA, the CDR3 is TGTGCCAGCAGTGCAGGGCTAGCGGGAGACCGGGAGCTGTTTTTT. The encoded protein is CASSAGLAGDRELFF. The variable domain in full, completed from reference TRBV2 and TRBJ2-2, reads EPEVTQTPSHQVTQMGQEVILRCVPISNHLYFYWYRQILGQKVEFLVSFYNNEISEKSEIFDDQFSVERPDGSNFTLKIRSTKLEDSAMYFCASSAGLAGDRELFFGEGSRLTVL.

The J gene is TRBJ2-7, the V gene TRBV6-6, with 8 bases that match TRBD1. CDR1 is MNHNY and CDR2 is SVGAGI in the germline V gene (reference sequence). Trimming removed 6 bases from V and 5 bases from J; junction bases left unmatched: 12. This CDR3 contains 15 residues. The chain's CDR3 is CASSDSQGAVNEQYF. The CDR3 DNA follows: TGTGCCAGCAGCGACTCTCAGGGGGCGGTCAACGAGCAGTACTTC.

This sequence joins TRBV6-5 and TRBJ1-6, with D perhaps matching TRBD1 (5 bases). The V gene lost 3 bases and the J gene lost 10 bases, with 13 bases spanning the gap. There are 14 residues in the CDR3. Germline lookup yields CDR1 MNHEY and CDR2 SVGAGI. DNA of the CDR3: TGTGCCAGCAGTTATGAGTGGGGGAGGTCACCCCTCCACTTT. Translated: CASSYEWGRSPLHF.

This sequence joins TRBV5-4 and TRBJ2-6; tentative D call: TRBD1 (6 bases). This CDR3 is built from 15 residues. CDR1 is SGHNT and CDR2 is YYREEE in the germline V gene (reference sequence). With 6 bases removed from V and 0 bases from J, the gap between germline ends came to 10 bases. CDR3 in amino acids: CASNRVSSGANVLTF. As DNA, the CDR3 is TGTGCCAGCAACAGGGTGAGCTCTGGGGCCAACGTCCTGACTTTC.

The genes are TRBV18 and TRBJ2-7; the D is unclear. Trimming pared 3 bases from V and 0 bases from J, leaving 6 bases between. Germline V gene lookup returns CDR1 KGHSH and CDR2 LQKENI. The CDR3 has 13 amino acids. The CDR3 reads CASSPSGSYEQYF. CDR3 sequence (DNA): TGTGCCAGCTCACCGTCGGGCTCCTACGAGCAGTACTTC.

This rearrangement joins TRBV10-1 to TRBJ1-4; 8 bases line up with TRBD1. The CDR3 runs to 15 residues. Germline values: CDR1 WNHNN, CDR2 SYGVQD (reference sequence). V lost 0 bases and J lost 8; bases outside the gene matches: 5. For the CDR3, the DNA is TGCGCCAGCAGTGAGTCAAAGACAGGGGACGAAAAACTGTTTTTT. Amino acid sequence: CASSESKTGDEKLFF.